The present T cell receptor beta chain was sequenced within a study of blood T cell repertoires in COVID-19 (dated by TCRdb to the early 2020s). About the investigation overall: Samples from collaborators originated in the United States, Italy and Spain and spanned both the acute and convalescent phases of COVID-19. The prospective study material was composed of cDNA or gDNA derived from T cells, B-cell-depleted T cells, or PBMCs. Deeply sampled blood TCRbeta repertoires from subjects exposed to, actively infected with, or recovered from COVID-19 were included in the dataset. The repertoires were released in a freely available public database intended as a resource for research on the immune response to SARS-CoV-2. The samples were drawn from two sources: the first 160 participants of the ongoing ImmuneRACE study, and over 1,000 subjects contributed by 6 global collaborators. Nearly every sample came with metadata listing a de-identified subject ID, COVID-19 status, age in years and sex. HLA class I and class II types, where available, came from metadata supplied by the sample provider rather than from assay-based typing. Here is what the overall study found, with its caveats: How much clinical and demographic metadata was included differed by source and by participant, and the metadata was provided uncurated.

CDR1 and CDR2, per the germline V gene, are LGHNA and YSLEER. Cut back by 3 bases and 6 bases, the V and J ends lie 15 bases apart. The CDR3 spans 14 residues, from the cysteine through the phenylalanine. Only CDR3 DNA remains: 42 bases, in frame from the first base. Details on this clone: It has no known antigen specificity. No qualities accompany the bases; no much larger clone lies one base away.

Enrolling through a virtual design, the prospective study's participants ranged in age from about 18 to 100 years and lived across roughly 23 United States geographic areas. To assign participants to cohorts, the prospective study relied on clinical history that participants themselves reported in a screening survey and a study questionnaire. Recovered participants in ImmuneRACE Cohort 3 were defined as having two consecutive negative NP/OP PCR tests, clearance from a healthcare professional, or resolution of symptoms. Mobile phlebotomists in the prospective study collected whole blood, serum and a nasopharyngeal or oropharyngeal swab from every participant. Prospective study participants could optionally give additional blood draws and questionnaires over a roughly 2-month period. Blood samples from the prospective study were shipped frozen or at room temperature prior to DNA extraction. TCRbeta CDR3 regions were amplified from genomic DNA by means of the immunoSEQ Assay, a bias-controlled multiplex PCR. Per the source publication's procedure: Nucleated cell counts per sample were estimated from amplification of reference gene primers within the assay. Sequence reads were collapsed and filtered to measure the absolute abundance of every unique TCRbeta CDR3 rearrangement. Productive Simpson clonality was computed per sample as the square root of Simpson's diversity index over productive rearrangements. TCRdb re-hosts the immuneACCESS table, in-frame sequences only. Its copies lack some clones; in the studies checked, an unresolved V gene accounts for under half of them, and the cause for the rest is not known. V, J and clone size were drawn from that table, and D and trimming were deduced from the DNA. A total of a few hundred thousand clones appear in this sample, 75% to 90% of them only once. The top ten constitute roughly 2.3% of the sample.

The V and J segments used are TRBV4-3 and TRBJ2-7; possibly the D gene is TRBD2, per 5 matching bases. This receptor was obtained from a man between 25 and 39 years old who had recovered from COVID-19. What was sequenced was PBMCs or T cells enriched from blood (not recorded which). The bases read TGCGCCAGCAGCCAGGAAACTAGGATCCGCGAGCAGTACTTC. It translates as CASSQETRIREQYF.